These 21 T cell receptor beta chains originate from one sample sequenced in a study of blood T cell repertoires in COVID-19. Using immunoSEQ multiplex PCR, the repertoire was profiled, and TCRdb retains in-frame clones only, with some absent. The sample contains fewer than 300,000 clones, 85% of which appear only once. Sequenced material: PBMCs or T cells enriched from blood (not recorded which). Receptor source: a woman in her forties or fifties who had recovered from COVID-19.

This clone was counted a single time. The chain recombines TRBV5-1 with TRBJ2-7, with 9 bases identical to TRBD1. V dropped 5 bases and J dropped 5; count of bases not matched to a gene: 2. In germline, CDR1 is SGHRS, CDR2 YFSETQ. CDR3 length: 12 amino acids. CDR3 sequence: CASRWTGDEQYF. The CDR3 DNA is TGCGCCAGCAGGTGGACAGGGGACGAGCAGTACTTC.

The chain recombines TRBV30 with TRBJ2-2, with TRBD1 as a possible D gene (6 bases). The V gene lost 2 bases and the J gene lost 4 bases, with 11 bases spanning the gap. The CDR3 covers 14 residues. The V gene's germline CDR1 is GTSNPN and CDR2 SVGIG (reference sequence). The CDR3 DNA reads TGTGCCTGGAGTAAGGGGGTCGGCACCGGGGAGCTGTTTTTT. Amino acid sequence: CAWSKGVGTGELFF.

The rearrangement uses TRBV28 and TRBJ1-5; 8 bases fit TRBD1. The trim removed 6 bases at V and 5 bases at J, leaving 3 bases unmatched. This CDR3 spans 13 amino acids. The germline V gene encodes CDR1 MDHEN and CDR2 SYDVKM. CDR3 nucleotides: TGTGCCAGCAGGAAGACAGGGGATCAGCCCCAGCATTTT. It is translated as CASRKTGDQPQHF.

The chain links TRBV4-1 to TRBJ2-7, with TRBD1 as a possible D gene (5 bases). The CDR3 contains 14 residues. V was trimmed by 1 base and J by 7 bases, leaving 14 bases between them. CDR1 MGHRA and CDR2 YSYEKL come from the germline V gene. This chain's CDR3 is CASSQAPMPGEQYF. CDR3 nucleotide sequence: TGCGCCAGCAGCCAAGCGCCAATGCCAGGGGAGCAGTACTTC.

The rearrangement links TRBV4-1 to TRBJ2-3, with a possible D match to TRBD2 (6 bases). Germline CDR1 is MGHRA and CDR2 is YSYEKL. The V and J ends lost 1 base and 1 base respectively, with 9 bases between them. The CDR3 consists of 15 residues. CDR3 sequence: CASSQGIAGTDTQYF. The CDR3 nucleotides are TGCGCCAGCAGCCAAGGGATAGCGGGCACAGATACGCAGTATTTT.

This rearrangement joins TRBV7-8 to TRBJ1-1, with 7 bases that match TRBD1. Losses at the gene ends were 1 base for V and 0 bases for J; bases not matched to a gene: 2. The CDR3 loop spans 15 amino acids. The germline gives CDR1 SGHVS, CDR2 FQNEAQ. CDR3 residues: CASSLGQGVNTEAFF. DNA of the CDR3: TGTGCCAGCAGCTTAGGGCAGGGGGTGAACACTGAAGCTTTCTTT.

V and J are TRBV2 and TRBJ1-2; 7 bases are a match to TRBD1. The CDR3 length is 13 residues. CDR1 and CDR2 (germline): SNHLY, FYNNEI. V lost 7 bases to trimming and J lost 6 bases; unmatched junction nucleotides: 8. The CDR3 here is CASTGTAIHGYTF. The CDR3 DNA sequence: TGTGCCAGCACCGGGACAGCCATCCATGGCTACACCTTC.

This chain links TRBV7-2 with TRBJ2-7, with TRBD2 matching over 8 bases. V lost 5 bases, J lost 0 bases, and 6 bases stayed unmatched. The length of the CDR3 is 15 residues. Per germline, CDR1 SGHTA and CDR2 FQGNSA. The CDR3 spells CASSTTSGSSYEQYF. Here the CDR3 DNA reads TGTGCCAGCAGCACCACTAGCGGCAGCTCCTACGAGCAGTACTTC.

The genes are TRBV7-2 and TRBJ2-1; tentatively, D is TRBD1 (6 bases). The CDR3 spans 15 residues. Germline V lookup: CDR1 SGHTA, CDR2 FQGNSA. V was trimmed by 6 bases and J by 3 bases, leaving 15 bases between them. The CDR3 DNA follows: TGTGCCAGCAGTCAGGACAGATACGACTACAATGAGCAGTTCTTC. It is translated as CASSQDRYDYNEQFF.

CDR3 loop: CASSVQGGDRVSPLHF. As DNA, the CDR3 is TGTGCCAGCAGTGTCCAAGGAGGGGACAGGGTTTCACCCCTCCACTTT. This chain links TRBV6-1 with TRBJ1-6; 9 nucleotides agree with TRBD1. Germline V CDR1 and CDR2: MNHNS, SASEGT. The CDR3 sequence is 16 residues long. V trimming: 4 bases; J trimming: 9 bases; junction bases outside the gene matches: 10.

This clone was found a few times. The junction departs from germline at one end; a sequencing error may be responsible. The CDR3: CASSLGTSGPQDF. DNA for the CDR3: TGTGCCAGCAGCTTGGGGACTAGCGGGCCCCAGGACTTC. The chain joins TRBV7-6 to TRBJ2-7, with 12 bases that match TRBD2. There are 13 residues in the CDR3. CDR1 is SGHVS, CDR2 FNYEAQ, per germline.

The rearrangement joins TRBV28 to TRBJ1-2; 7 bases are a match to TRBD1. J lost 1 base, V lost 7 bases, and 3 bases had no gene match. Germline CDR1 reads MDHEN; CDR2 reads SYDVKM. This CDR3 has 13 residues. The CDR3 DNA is TGTGCCAGCAAACAGGGGTATAACTATGGCTACACCTTC. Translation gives CASKQGYNYGYTF.

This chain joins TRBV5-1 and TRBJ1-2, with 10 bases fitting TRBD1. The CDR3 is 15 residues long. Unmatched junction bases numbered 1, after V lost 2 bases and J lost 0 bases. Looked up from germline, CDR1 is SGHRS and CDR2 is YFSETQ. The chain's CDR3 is CASSFGQGANYGYTF. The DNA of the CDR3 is TGCGCCAGCAGCTTCGGACAGGGGGCTAACTATGGCTACACCTTC.

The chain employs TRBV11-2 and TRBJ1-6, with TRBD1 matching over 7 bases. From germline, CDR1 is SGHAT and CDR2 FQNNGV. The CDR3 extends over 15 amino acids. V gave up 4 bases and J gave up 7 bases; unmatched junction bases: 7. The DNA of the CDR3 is TGTGCCAGCAGCTCGCCCAGGGGGGTGAATTCACCCCTCCACTTT. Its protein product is CASSSPRGVNSPLHF.

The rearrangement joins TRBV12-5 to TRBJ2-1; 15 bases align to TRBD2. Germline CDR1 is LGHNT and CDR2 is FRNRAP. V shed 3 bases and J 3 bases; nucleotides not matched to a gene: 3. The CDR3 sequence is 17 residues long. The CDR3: CASGFGLAGGNYNEQFF. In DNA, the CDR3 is TGTGCTAGTGGTTTTGGACTAGCGGGAGGGAACTACAATGAGCAGTTCTTC.

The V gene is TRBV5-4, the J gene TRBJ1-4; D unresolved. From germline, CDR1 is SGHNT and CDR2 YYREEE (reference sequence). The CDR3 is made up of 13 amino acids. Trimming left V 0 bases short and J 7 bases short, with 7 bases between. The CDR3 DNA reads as TGTGCCAGCAGCTTGGTCGGGTCTGAAAAACTGTTTTTT. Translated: CASSLVGSEKLFF.

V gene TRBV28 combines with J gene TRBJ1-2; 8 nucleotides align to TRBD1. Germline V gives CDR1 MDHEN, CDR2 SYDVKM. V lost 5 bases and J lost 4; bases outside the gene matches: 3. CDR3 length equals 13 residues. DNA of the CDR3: TGTGCCAGCAGTATCGACAGGGGCTATGGCTACACCTTC. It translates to CASSIDRGYGYTF.

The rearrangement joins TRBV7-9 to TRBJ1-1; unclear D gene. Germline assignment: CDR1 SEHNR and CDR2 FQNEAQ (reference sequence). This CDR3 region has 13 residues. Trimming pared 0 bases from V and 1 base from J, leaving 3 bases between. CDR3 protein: CASSLAANTEAFF. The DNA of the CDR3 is TGTGCCAGCAGCTTAGCGGCGAACACTGAAGCTTTCTTT.

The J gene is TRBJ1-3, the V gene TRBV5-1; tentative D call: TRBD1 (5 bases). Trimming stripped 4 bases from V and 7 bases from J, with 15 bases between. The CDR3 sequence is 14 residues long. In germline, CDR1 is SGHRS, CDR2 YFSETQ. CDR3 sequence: CASSLHQGLNTIYF. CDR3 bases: TGCGCCAGCAGCCTGCACCAGGGTTTGAACACCATATATTTT.

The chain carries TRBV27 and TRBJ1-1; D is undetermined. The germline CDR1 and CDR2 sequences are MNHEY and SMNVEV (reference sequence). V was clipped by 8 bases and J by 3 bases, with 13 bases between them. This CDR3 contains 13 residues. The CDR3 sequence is CASGWTEDTEAFF. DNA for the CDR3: TGTGCCAGCGGATGGACGGAGGACACTGAAGCTTTCTTT.

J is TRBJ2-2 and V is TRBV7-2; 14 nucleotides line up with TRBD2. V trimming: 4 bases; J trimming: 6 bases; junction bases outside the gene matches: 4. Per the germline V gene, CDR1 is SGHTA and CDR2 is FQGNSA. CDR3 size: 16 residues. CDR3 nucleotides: TGTGCCAGCAGCTCGAGACTAGCGGGAGGGCCCGGGGAGCTGTTTTTT. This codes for CASSSRLAGGPGELFF.